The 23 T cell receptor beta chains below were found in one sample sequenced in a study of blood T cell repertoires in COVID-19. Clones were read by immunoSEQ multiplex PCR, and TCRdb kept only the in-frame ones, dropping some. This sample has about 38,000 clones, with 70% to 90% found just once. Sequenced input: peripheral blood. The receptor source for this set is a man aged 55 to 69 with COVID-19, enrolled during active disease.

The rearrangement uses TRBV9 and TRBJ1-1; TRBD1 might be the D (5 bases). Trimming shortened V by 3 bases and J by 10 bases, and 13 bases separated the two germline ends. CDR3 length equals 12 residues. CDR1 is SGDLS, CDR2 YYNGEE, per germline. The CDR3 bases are TGTGCCAGCAGCGCCTCCGGGGGGAGAGCTTTCTTT. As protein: CASSASGGRAFF.

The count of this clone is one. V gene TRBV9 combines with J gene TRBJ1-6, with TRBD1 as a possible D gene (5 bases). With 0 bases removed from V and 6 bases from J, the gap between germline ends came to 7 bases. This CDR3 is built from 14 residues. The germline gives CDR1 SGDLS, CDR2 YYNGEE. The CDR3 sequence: CASSVADSNSPLHF. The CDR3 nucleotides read TGTGCCAGCAGCGTAGCTGACAGTAATTCACCCCTCCACTTT.

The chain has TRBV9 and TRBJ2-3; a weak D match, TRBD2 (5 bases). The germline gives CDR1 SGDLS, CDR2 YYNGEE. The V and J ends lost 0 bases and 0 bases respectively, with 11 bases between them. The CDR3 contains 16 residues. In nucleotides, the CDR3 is TGTGCCAGCAGCGTAGGAGCGGAAGCTAGCACAGATACGCAGTATTTT. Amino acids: CASSVGAEASTDTQYF.

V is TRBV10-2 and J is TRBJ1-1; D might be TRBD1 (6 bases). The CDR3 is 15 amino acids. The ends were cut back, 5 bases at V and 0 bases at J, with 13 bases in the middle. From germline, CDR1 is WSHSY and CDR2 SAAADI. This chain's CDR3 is CASSLGGAMNTEAFF. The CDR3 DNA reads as TGCGCCAGCAGTCTTGGGGGCGCAATGAACACTGAAGCTTTCTTT.

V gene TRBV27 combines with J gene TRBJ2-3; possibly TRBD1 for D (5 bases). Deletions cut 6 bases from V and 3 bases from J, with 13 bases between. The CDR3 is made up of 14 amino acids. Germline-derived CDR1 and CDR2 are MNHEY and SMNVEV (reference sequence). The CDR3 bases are TGTGCCAGCAGCCCCAGGGTTCGTACAGATACGCAGTATTTT. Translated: CASSPRVRTDTQYF.

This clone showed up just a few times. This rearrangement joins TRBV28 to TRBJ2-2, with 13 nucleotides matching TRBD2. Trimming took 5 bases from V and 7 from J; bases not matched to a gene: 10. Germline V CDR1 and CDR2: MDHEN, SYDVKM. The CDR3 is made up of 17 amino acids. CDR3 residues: CASSPTSGRPEGGELFF. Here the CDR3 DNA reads TGTGCCAGCAGTCCGACTAGCGGGAGGCCCGAGGGCGGGGAGCTGTTTTTT. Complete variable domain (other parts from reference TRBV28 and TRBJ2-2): DVKVTQSSRYLVKRTGEKVFLECVQDMDHENMFWYRQDPGLGLRLIYFSYDVKMKEKGDIPEGYSVSREKKERFSLILESASTNQTSMYLCASSPTSGRPEGGELFFGEGSRLTVL.

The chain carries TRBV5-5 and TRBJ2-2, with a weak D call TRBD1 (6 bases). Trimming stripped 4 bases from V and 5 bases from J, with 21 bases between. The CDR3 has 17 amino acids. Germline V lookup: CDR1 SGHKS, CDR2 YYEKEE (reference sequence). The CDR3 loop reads CASSPLPGRGGTGELFF. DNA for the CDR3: TGTGCCAGCAGCCCCCTCCCGGGCAGGGGTGGGACCGGGGAGCTGTTTTTT.

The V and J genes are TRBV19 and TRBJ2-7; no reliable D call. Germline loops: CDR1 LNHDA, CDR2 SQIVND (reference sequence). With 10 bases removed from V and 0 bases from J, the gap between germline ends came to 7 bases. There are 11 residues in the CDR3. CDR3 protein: CATLYSYEQYF. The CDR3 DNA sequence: TGTGCCACCCTTTACTCCTACGAGCAGTACTTC.

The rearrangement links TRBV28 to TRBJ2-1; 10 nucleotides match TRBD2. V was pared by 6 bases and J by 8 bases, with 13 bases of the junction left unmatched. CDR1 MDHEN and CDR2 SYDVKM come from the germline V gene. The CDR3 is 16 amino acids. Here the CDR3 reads CASSSYSSGSSDEQFF. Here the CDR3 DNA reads TGTGCCAGCAGCTCCTATTCTAGCGGGAGTTCCGATGAGCAGTTCTTC.

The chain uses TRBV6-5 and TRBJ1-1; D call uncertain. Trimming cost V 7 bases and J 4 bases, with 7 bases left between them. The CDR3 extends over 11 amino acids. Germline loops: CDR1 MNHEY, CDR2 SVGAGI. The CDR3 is CASNLFTEAFF. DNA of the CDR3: TGTGCCAGCAATCTATTCACTGAAGCTTTCTTT.

The chain's CDR3 is CASRLGQGGGGYTF. In nucleotides, the CDR3 is TGTGCCAGCAGACTAGGACAGGGTGGCGGCGGCTACACCTTC. The rearrangement links TRBV7-2 to TRBJ1-2; 8 bases are shared with TRBD1. The CDR3 loop spans 14 amino acids. In germline, CDR1 is SGHTA, CDR2 FQGNSA. V was clipped by 6 bases and J by 8 bases; unmatched bases: 11.

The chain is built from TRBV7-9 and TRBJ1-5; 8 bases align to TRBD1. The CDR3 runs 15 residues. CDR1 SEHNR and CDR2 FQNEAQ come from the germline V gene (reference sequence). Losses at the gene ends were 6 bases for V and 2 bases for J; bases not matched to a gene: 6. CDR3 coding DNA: TGTGCCAGCAGTTATACAGGGGGTGGCAATCAGCCCCAGCATTTT. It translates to CASSYTGGGNQPQHF.

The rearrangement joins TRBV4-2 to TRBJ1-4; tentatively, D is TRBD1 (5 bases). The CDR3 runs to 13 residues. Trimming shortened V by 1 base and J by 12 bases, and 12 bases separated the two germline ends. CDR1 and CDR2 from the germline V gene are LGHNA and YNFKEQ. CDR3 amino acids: CASSQVPPGELFF. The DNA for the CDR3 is TGTGCCAGCAGCCAAGTACCCCCGGGGGAACTGTTTTTT.

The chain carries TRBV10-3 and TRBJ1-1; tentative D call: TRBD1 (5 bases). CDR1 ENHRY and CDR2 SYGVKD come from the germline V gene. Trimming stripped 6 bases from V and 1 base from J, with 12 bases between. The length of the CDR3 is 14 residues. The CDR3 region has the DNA TGTGCCATCAGATTGACAGCCTCGAACACTGAAGCTTTCTTT. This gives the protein CAIRLTASNTEAFF.

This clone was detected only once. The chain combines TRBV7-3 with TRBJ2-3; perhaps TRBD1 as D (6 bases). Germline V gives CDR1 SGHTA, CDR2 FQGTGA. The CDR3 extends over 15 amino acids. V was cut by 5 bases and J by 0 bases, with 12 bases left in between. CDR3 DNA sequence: TGTGCCAGCAGCCTGGGGGCGGTTAGCACAGATACGCAGTATTTT. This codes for CASSLGAVSTDTQYF.

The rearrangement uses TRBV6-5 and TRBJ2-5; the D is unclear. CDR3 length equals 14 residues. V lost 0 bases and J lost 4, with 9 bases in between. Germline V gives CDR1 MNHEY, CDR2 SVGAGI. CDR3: CASSYSSQIETQYF. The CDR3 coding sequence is TGTGCCAGCAGTTACTCGTCCCAAATAGAGACCCAGTACTTC.

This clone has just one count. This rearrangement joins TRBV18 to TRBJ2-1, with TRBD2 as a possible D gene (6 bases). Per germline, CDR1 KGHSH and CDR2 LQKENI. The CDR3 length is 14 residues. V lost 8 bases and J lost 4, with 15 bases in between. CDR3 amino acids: CASTLVRGYNEQFF. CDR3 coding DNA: TGTGCCAGCACTTTGGTACGGGGGTACAATGAGCAGTTCTTC.

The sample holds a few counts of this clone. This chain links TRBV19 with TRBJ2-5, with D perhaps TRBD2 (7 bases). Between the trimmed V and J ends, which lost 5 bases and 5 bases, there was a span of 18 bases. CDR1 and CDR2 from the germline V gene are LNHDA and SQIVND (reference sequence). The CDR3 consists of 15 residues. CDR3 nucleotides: TGTGCCAGTAGTGACTGGGGGGGCGCGGGGGAGACCCAGTACTTC. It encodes CASSDWGGAGETQYF. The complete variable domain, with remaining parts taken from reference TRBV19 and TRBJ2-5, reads DGGITQSPKYLFRKEGQNVTLSCEQNLNHDAMYWYRQDPGQGLRLIYYSQIVNDFQKGDIAEGYSVSREKKESFPLTVTSAQKNPTAFYLCASSDWGGAGETQYFGPGTRLLVL.

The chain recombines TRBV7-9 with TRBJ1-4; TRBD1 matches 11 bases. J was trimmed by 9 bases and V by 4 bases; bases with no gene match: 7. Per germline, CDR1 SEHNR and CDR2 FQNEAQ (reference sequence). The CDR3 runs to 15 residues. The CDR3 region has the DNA TGTGCCAGCAGCTCACGGGACAGGGGGGACCAAAAACTGTTTTTT. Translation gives CASSSRDRGDQKLFF.

For the CDR3, the DNA is TGTGCCAGCAGTTCCGGACAGGGATATTCACCCCTCCACTTT. Translating it yields CASSSGQGYSPLHF. The V gene is TRBV28, the J gene TRBJ1-6; 8 bases are shared with TRBD1. V was clipped by 4 bases and J by 8 bases; unmatched bases: 4. There are 14 residues in the CDR3. The germline gives CDR1 MDHEN, CDR2 SYDVKM.

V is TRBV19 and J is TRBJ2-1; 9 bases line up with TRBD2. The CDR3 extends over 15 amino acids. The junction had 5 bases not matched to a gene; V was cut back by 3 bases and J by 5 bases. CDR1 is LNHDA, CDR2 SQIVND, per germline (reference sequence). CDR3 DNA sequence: TGTGCCAGTAGTATTTCTAGCGGGACTCACAATGAGCAGTTCTTC. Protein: CASSISSGTHNEQFF. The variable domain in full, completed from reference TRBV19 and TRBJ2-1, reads DGGITQSPKYLFRKEGQNVTLSCEQNLNHDAMYWYRQDPGQGLRLIYYSQIVNDFQKGDIAEGYSVSREKKESFPLTVTSAQKNPTAFYLCASSISSGTHNEQFFGPGTRLTVL.

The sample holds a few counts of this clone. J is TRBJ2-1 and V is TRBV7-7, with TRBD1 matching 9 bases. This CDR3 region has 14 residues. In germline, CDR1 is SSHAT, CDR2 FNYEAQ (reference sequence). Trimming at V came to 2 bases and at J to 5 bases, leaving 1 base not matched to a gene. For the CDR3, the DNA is TGTGCCAGCAGCTTAAGGACAGGGGACAATGAGCAGTTCTTC. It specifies CASSLRTGDNEQFF.

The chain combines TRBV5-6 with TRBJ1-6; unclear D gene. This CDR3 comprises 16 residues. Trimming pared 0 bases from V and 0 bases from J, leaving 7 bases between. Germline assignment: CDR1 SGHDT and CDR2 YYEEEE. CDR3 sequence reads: CASSLGSRSYNSPLHF. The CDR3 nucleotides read TGTGCCAGCAGCTTGGGCAGTCGCTCCTATAATTCACCCCTCCACTTT.